This TCR beta chain was captured in a study of blood T cell repertoires in COVID-19. The junction had 5 bases not matched to a gene; V was cut back by 6 bases and J by 8 bases. This CDR3 has 12 residues. Clones were read by immunoSEQ multiplex PCR, and TCRdb kept only the in-frame ones, dropping some. The table lists approximately 290,000 clones, approximately 85% of them singletons. The sequenced material came from PBMCs or T cells enriched from blood (not recorded which). The chain links TRBV12-3 or TRBV12-4 to TRBJ1-2, with 8 bases fitting TRBD1. The TCR was taken from a woman aged 30 to 39 who had recovered from COVID-19. Written as DNA, the CDR3 is TGTGCCAGCAGCCAAGGACAGGGCGGCTACACCTTC. Amino acids: CASSQGQGGYTF.